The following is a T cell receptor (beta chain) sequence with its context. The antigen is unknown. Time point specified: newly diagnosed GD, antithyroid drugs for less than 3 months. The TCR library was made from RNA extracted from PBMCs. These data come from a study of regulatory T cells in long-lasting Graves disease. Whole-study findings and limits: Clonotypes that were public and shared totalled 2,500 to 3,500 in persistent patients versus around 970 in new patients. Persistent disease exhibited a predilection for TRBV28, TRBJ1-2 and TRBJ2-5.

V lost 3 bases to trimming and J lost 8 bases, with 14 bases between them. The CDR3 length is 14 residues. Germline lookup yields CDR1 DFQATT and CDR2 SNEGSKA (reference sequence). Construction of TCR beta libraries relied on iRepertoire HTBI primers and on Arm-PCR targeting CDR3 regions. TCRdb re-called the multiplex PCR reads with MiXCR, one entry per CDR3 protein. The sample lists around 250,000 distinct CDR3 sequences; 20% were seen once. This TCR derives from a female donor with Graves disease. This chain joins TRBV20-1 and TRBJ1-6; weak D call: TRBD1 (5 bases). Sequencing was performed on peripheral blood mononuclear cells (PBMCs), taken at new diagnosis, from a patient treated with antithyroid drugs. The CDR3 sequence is CSASSDGGDSPLHF. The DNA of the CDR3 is TGCAGTGCTAGTTCGGACGGAGGGGATTCACCCCTCCACTTT.